Included here is one T cell receptor beta chain sequence, with context. Its antigen is unknown. Constant-segment primers and 5'RACE yielded cDNA libraries for TCR alpha and TCR beta, each carrying sample barcodes and UMIs. TCRdb re-called the 5' RACE reads through MiXCR, storing one row per CDR3 protein. The sample holds around 320,000 distinct CDR3 sequences, over 11% seen once. This sample is part of a study of T-cell memory formation after mild COVID-19. Broader study findings: Some SARS-CoV-2-responding clones were already detected in memory before infection.

J gave up 3 bases and V 8 bases, and 5 bases lay outside the gene matches. The CDR3 covers 14 residues. Germline values: CDR1 SGHRS, CDR2 YFSETQ. The clonotype comes from a man between 18 and 29 years old who had mild COVID-19 (a few samples of this study predate the infection). Cell type and time point are not known. This rearrangement joins TRBV5-1 to TRBJ2-1; TRBD1 aligns across 10 bases. Sequenced: PBMCs or a T cell subset sorted from them (not recorded which). CDR3 amino acids: CASGTGVHYNEQFF. The CDR3 DNA follows: TGCGCCAGTGGGACAGGGGTCCACTACAATGAGCAGTTCTTC. Using reference TRBV5-1 and TRBJ2-1 for the parts outside the CDR3, the full variable domain is KAGVTQTPRYLIKTRGQQVTLSCSPISGHRSVSWYQQTPGQGLQFLFEYFSETQRNKGNFPGRFSGRQFSNSRSEMNVSTLELGDSALYLCASGTGVHYNEQFFGPGTRLTVL.